The present entry profiles one TCR beta chain with its context. This record comes from a study of shared clonotypes between healthy human individuals. Method: immunoSEQ multiplex PCR; TCRdb's copy keeps in-frame clones and lacks some. The profile shows more than 2,000,000 clones, over 85% of them singletons. The specimen was naive CD4+ T cells sorted from blood. Subset denoted: CD45RA+ positively selected. This TCR was recovered from a man aged 18 to 29 in good health.

CDR3 DNA sequence: TGTGCCAGCAGTTACGACAGGGGCGGGGACACCGGGGAGCTGTTTTTT. Translation gives CASSYDRGGDTGELFF. The J gene is TRBJ2-2, the V gene TRBV6-6; 8 bases fit TRBD1. The CDR3 has 16 residues. Germline values: CDR1 MNHNY, CDR2 SVGAGI (reference sequence). After removal of 2 bases from V and 3 bases from J, the junction contained 5 bases not matched to a gene.